This T cell receptor beta chain was sequenced in a study of T cells after posttransplantation cyclophosphamide. Peripheral blood was collected from the related graft donor on the marrow donation day. The J segment lost 8 bases and the V segment lost 3 bases, leaving 12 bases of the junction unmatched. The CDR3 sequence is 15 residues long. Germline V gene sequence: CDR1 LGHNA, CDR2 YSLEER. Sequencing was performed with immunoSEQ multiplex PCR; in TCRdb, only in-frame clones are kept and a portion is missing. In total the sample includes around 30,000 clones, none of them seen once. Study-level points and caveats: Recipient CMV seropositivity and CMV reactivation strongly tracked TRB clonality. Donor CD8+ memory clones often dominated recipient blood repertoires at later times. Skin or GI-infiltrating T cells shared few TRB sequences with blood.

This clone was counted at least ten times. The antigen is unknown. The specimen sequenced was PBMCs. The clonotype was recovered from a woman in her sixties or seventies in good health, CMV-negative, and a related stem cell transplant donor. J is TRBJ1-2 and V is TRBV4-3, with 7 bases identical to TRBD1. In nucleotides, the CDR3 is TGCGCCAGCAGCCAGAGCCTCCGGGACAGTTGGGGCTACACCTTC. Its translation: CASSQSLRDSWGYTF.